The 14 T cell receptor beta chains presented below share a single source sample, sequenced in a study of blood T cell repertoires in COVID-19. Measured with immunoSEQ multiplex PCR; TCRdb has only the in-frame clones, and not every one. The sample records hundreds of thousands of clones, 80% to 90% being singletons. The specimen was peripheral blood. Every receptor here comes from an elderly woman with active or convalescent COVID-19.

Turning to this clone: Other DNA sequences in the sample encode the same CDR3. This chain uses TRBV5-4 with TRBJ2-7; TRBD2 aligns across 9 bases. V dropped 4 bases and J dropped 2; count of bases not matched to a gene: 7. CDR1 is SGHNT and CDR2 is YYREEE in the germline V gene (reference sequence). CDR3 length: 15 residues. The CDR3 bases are TGTGCCAGCAGCCGGGGACTAGCCGAGACCTACGAGCAGTACTTC. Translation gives CASSRGLAETYEQYF.

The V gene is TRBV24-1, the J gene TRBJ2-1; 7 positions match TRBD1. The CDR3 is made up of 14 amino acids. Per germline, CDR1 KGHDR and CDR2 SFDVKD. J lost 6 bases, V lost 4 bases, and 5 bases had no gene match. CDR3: CATSEQDRVNEQFF. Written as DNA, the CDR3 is TGTGCCACCAGTGAACAAGACAGGGTCAATGAGCAGTTCTTC.

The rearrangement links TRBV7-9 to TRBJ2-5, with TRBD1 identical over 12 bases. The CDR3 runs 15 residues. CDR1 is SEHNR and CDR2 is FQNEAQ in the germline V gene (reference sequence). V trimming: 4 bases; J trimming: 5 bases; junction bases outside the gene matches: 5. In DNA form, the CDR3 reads TGTGCCAGCAGCTCCGGGACAGGGGGCCGGGAGACCCAGTACTTC. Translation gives CASSSGTGGRETQYF.

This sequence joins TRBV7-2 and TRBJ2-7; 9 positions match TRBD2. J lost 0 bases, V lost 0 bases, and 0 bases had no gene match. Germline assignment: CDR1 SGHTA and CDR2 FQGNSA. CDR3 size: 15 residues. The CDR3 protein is CASSLAAGGSYEQYF. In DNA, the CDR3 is TGTGCCAGCAGCTTAGCAGCGGGGGGCTCCTACGAGCAGTACTTC.

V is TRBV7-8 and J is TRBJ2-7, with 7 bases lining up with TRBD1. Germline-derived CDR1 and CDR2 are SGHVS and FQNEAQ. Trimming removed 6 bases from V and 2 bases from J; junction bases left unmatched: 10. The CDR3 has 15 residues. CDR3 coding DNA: TGTGCCAGCAGTACCATGGGACAGATGACCTACGAGCAGTACTTC. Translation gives CASSTMGQMTYEQYF.

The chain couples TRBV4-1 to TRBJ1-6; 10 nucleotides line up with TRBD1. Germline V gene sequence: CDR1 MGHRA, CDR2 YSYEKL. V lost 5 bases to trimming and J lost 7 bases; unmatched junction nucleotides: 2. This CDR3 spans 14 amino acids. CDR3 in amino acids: CASSGTGVNSPLHF. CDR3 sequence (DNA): TGCGCCAGCAGCGGGACAGGGGTGAATTCACCCCTCCACTTT.

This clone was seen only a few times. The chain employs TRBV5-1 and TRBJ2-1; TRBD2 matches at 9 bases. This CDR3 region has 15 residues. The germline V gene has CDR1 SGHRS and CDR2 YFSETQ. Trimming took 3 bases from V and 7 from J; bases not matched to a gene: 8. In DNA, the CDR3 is TGCGCCAGCAGCTCGGGACTAGCTGTTAGGAATGAGCAGTTCTTC. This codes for CASSSGLAVRNEQFF.

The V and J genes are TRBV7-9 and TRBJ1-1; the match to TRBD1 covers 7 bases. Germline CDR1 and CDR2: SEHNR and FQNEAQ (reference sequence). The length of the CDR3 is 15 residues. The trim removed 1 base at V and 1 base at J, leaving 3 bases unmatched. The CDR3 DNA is TGTGCCAGCAGCTTAGTGGCAGGGGGGAACACTGAAGCTTTCTTT. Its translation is CASSLVAGGNTEAFF.

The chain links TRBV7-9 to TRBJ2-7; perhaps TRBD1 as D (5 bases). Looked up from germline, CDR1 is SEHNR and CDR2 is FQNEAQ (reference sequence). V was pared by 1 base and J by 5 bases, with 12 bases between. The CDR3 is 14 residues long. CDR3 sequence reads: CASSLETRAHEQYF. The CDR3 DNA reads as TGTGCCAGCAGCTTAGAAACCAGGGCCCACGAGCAGTACTTC.

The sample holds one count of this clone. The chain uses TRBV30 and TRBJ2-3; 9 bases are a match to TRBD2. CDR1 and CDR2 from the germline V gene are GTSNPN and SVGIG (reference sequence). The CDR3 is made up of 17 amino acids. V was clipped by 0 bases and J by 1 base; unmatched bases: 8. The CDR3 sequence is CAWSVGRGGGGTDTQYF. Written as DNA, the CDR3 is TGTGCCTGGAGTGTTGGTCGTGGCGGGGGGGGCACAGATACGCAGTATTTT. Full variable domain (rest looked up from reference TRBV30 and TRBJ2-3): SQTIHQWPATLVQPVGSPLSLECTVEGTSNPNLYWYRQAAGRGLQLLFYSVGIGQISSEVPQNLSASRPQDRQFILSSKKLLLSDSGFYLCAWSVGRGGGGTDTQYFGPGTRLTVL.

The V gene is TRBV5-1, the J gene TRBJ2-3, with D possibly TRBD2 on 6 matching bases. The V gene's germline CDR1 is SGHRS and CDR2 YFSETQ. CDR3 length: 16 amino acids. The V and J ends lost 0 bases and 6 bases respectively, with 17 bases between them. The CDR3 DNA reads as TGCGCCAGCAGCTTGGATTACTCCACCGGAGGGGATACGCAGTATTTT. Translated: CASSLDYSTGGDTQYF. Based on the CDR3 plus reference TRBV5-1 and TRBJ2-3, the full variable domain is KAGVTQTPRYLIKTRGQQVTLSCSPISGHRSVSWYQQTPGQGLQFLFEYFSETQRNKGNFPGRFSGRQFSNSRSEMNVSTLELGDSALYLCASSLDYSTGGDTQYFGPGTRLTVL.

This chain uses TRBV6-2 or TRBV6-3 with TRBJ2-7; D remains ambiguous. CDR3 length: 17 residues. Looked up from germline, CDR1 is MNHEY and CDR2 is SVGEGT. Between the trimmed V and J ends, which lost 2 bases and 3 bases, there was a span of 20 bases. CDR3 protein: CASSYRWLAPPRYEQYF. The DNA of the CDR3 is TGTGCCAGCAGTTACCGTTGGTTGGCCCCCCCCCGCTACGAGCAGTACTTC.

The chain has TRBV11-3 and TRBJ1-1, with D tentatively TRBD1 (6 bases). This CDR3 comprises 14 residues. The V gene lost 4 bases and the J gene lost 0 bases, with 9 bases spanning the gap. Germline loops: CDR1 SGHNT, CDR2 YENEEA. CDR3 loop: CASSWQGMNTEAFF. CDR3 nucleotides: TGTGCCAGCAGCTGGCAGGGGATGAACACTGAAGCTTTCTTT.

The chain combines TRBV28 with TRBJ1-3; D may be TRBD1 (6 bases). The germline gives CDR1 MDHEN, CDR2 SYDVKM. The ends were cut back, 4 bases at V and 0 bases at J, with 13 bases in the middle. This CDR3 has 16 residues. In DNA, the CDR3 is TGTGCCAGCAGTTCGGACAGATTTAACTCTGGAAACACCATATATTTT. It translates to CASSSDRFNSGNTIYF.